The clone carrying this T cell receptor beta chain was observed a handful of times. Its antigen is still unknown. This record comes from a study of chemoradiotherapy in HPV16-positive cancers. The V gene's germline CDR1 is LGHNA and CDR2 YNFKEQ. Trimming cost V 2 bases and J 7 bases, with 2 bases left between them. There are 11 residues in the CDR3. Study-wide points: Non-HPV-specific T cells did not expand in tumors during treatment, whereas candidate HPV-specific clones and E7-related motifs did.

The method was immunoSEQ multiplex PCR; TCRdb's version includes in-frame clones alone and lacks a portion of them. The table shows some 8,300 clones, with around 72% occurring only once. The sequence was collected from a human donor with HPV-associated anogenital cancer. This material was acquired from a patient who underwent chemoradiotherapy. The chain uses TRBV4-2 and TRBJ1-4; D gene unclear. The CDR3 DNA is TGTGCCAGCAGCCAATCTGAAAAACTGTTTTTT. Translation gives CASSQSEKLFF.